Following are 2 T cell receptor beta chains from one sample sequenced in a study of blood T cell repertoires in COVID-19. Clones were read by immunoSEQ multiplex PCR, and TCRdb kept only the in-frame ones, dropping some. There are around 340,000 clones in the sample; 88% occur only once, and about 0.94% lies in the top ten. Sequences were obtained from PBMCs or T cells enriched from blood (not recorded which). The source is a woman in her twenties or thirties who had been exposed to COVID-19.

This clone was picked up a small number of times. The chain is built from TRBV19 and TRBJ2-3; D may be TRBD1 (6 bases). Germline loops: CDR1 LNHDA, CDR2 SQIVND (reference sequence). V dropped 4 bases and J dropped 6 bases, with 14 bases sitting between them. The CDR3 has 14 residues. Written as DNA, the CDR3 is TGTGCCAGTAGTACACAGGGAATTCGGGATACGCAGTATTTT. Amino acid sequence: CASSTQGIRDTQYF.

This clone appeared a few times. This chain links TRBV24-1 with TRBJ2-5, with 7 bases matching TRBD2. The V gene's germline CDR1 is KGHDR and CDR2 SFDVKD. This CDR3 contains 15 residues. Germline trimming cut 7 bases from V and 1 base from J; bases unmatched to any gene: 8. The CDR3 nucleotides are TGTGCCACCAGCAGACCTGGGGGGGGCCAAGAGACCCAGTACTTC. Residues: CATSRPGGGQETQYF.